A single sample gave rise to the 26 T cell receptor beta chains below, sequenced in a study of T-cell memory formation after mild COVID-19 (dated by TCRdb to the early 2020s). Library construction relied on 5' RACE. For sequencing, an Illumina NovaSeq 6000 was employed. TCRdb took the public reads, trimmed them with fastp at Q25, ran MiXCR for clone calling and kept in-frame beta chains. Entries that share a CDR3 protein sequence are merged under the most common genes and DNA. The sample data list 530,000 or so distinct CDR3 sequences, and 15% to 20% of these were observed just once. Around 7.8% of the sample is taken by the ten largest. Source material: PBMCs or a T cell subset sorted from them (not recorded which). Every receptor here comes from an adult woman who had mild COVID-19 (a few samples of this study predate the infection). The sample titles of this study are shuffled in the database, so cell type and time point are left out; the donor was told from shared clones.

The chain joins TRBV6-2 or TRBV6-3 to TRBJ1-6; TRBD1 matches 8 bases. V trimming: 4 bases; J trimming: 0 bases; junction bases outside the gene matches: 5. The CDR3 is 17 amino acids. Germline V gene sequence: CDR1 MNHEY, CDR2 SVGEGT. This CDR3 is CASSFRDRSSYNSPLHF. The CDR3 DNA reads TGTGCCAGCAGTTTCCGGGACAGGAGCTCCTATAATTCACCCCTCCACTTT.

V and J are TRBV24-1 and TRBJ2-3; perhaps D is TRBD1 or TRBD2 (5 bases each). The CDR3 is 11 amino acids. Germline CDR1 is KGHDR and CDR2 is SFDVKD. The V and J ends lost 8 bases and 9 bases respectively, with 11 bases between them. The CDR3 sequence: CATNQGTTQYF. The CDR3 DNA is TGTGCCACCAATCAAGGGACCACGCAGTATTTT.

The chain couples TRBV7-9 to TRBJ1-6, with 7 bases aligning to TRBD1. Trimming removed 5 bases from V and 8 bases from J; junction bases left unmatched: 15. Germline V gives CDR1 SEHNR, CDR2 FQNEAQ (reference sequence). The CDR3 is 17 amino acids. The CDR3 spells CASSPRDSANRDSPLHF. CDR3 sequence (DNA): TGTGCCAGCAGCCCCCGGGACAGTGCCAATCGGGATTCACCCCTCCACTTT.

This clonotype was found a few times. CDR3 DNA: TGTGCCACCAGTGATGCGGACCGGAGCTCCTACAATGAGCAGTTCTTC. This translates into CATSDADRSSYNEQFF. The chain combines TRBV24-1 with TRBJ2-1; D unresolved. This CDR3 is built from 16 residues. Trimming left V 3 bases short and J 0 bases short, with 11 bases between. From germline, CDR1 is KGHDR and CDR2 SFDVKD.

This clonotype was counted between two and nine times. V is TRBV9 and J is TRBJ2-5; D is perhaps TRBD2 (6 bases). The CDR3 is made up of 15 amino acids. Germline CDR1 SGDLS, CDR2 YYNGEE. Between the trimmed V and J ends, which lost 1 base and 3 bases, there was a span of 13 bases. The CDR3 nucleotides read TGTGCCAGCAGCGTACGGGCGGGGAGGAAAGAGACCCAGTACTTC. Its protein product is CASSVRAGRKETQYF. Filled out from reference TRBV9 and TRBJ2-5, the complete variable domain reads DSGVTQTPKHLITATGQRVTLRCSPRSGDLSVYWYQQSLDQGLQFLIQYYNGEERAKGNILERFSAQQFPDLHSELNLSSLELGDSALYFCASSVRAGRKETQYFGPGTRLLVL.

V is TRBV11-2 and J is TRBJ2-1; D gene uncertain. The CDR3 extends over 15 amino acids. Germline assignment: CDR1 SGHAT and CDR2 FQNNGV. The V and J ends lost 0 bases and 0 bases respectively, with 6 bases between them. CDR3 DNA: TGTGCCAGCAGCTTAGATCCGACCTCCTACAATGAGCAGTTCTTC. Amino acids: CASSLDPTSYNEQFF.

This clonotype was counted between two and nine times. The chain employs TRBV7-2 and TRBJ2-7; D is unresolved. The germline CDR1 and CDR2 sequences are SGHTA and FQGNSA. The CDR3 has 13 amino acids. Trimming removed 5 bases from V and 0 bases from J, with 8 bases in between. The CDR3, as DNA: TGTGCCAGCAGCCCTTACCTCTCCTACGAGCAGTACTTC. It is translated as CASSPYLSYEQYF.

A remark on this clonotype: The junction departs from germline at one end; a sequencing error may be responsible. The chain carries TRBV6-5 and TRBJ2-2; the D gene could be TRBD1 or TRBD2 (5 bases each). This CDR3 has 19 residues. Germline V gene sequence: CDR1 MNHEY, CDR2 SVGAGI. CDR3 protein: CASSYSLGPGRTKTGELFF. The CDR3 nucleotides are TGTGCCAGCAGTTACAGTTTAGGACCGGGACGCACGAAAACCGGGGAGCTGTTTTTT.

CDR3 DNA sequence: TGCAGCGTCTTTACTAGCGCTGGCTCCTACAATGAGCAGTTCTTC. It encodes CSVFTSAGSYNEQFF. This chain connects TRBV29-1 to TRBJ2-1; 7 bases agree with TRBD2. This CDR3 region has 15 residues. Germline CDR1 and CDR2: SQVTM and ANQGSEA. V shed 6 bases and J 0 bases; nucleotides not matched to a gene: 8.

V usage is TRBV25-1 and J usage is TRBJ2-1, with D perhaps matching TRBD2 (6 bases). Germline CDR1 MGHDK, CDR2 SYGVNS. Trimming shortened V by 5 bases and J by 2 bases, and 13 bases separated the two germline ends. The CDR3 covers 15 residues. The CDR3 spells CASSRLGGTYNEQFF. CDR3 sequence (DNA): TGTGCCAGCAGTCGACTCGGCGGGACCTACAATGAGCAGTTCTTC.

In its sample, this clonotype was seen a few times. The V and J genes are TRBV6-6 and TRBJ1-5, with no clear D. The germline gives CDR1 MNHNY, CDR2 SVGAGI (reference sequence). The CDR3 is 14 residues long. Trimming pared 4 bases from V and 7 bases from J, leaving 14 bases between. The CDR3: CASSSSSPGQPQHF. The DNA for the CDR3 is TGTGCCAGCAGTTCGTCCAGCCCGGGGCAGCCCCAGCATTTT.

The sample holds a few counts of this clonotype. The CDR3 nucleotides read TGTGCCAGCAGCTTGGGACCTAGCGGGGAAGAGACCCAGTACTTC. Protein: CASSLGPSGEETQYF. This sequence joins TRBV5-5 and TRBJ2-5, with 9 bases fitting TRBD2. V trimming: 0 bases; J trimming: 3 bases; junction bases outside the gene matches: 3. This CDR3 comprises 15 residues. From germline, CDR1 is SGHKS and CDR2 YYEKEE (reference sequence).

This clonotype came up a few times. The chain couples TRBV18 to TRBJ2-7, with D tentatively TRBD1 (6 bases). Germline V gene sequence: CDR1 KGHSH, CDR2 LQKENI. This CDR3 has 14 residues. V shed 2 bases and J shed 3 bases, with 11 bases lying between them. The CDR3 coding sequence is TGTGCCAGCTCACCATACAGGGTACTCTACGAGCAGTACTTC. As protein: CASSPYRVLYEQYF.

The chain is built from TRBV7-9 and TRBJ2-1, with D maybe TRBD1 (5 bases). This CDR3 region has 15 residues. Germline CDR1 reads SEHNR; CDR2 reads FQNEAQ (reference sequence). Trimming shortened V by 0 bases and J by 5 bases, and 11 bases separated the two germline ends. As DNA, the CDR3 is TGTGCCAGCAGCTTAGCGGAACAGGAGCACAATGAGCAGTTCTTC. Amino acids: CASSLAEQEHNEQFF.

This clonotype was detected ten times or more. This rearrangement joins TRBV11-2 to TRBJ2-3, with D unresolved. With 5 bases removed from V and 0 bases from J, the gap between germline ends came to 6 bases. This CDR3 spans 13 amino acids. Per the germline V gene, CDR1 is SGHAT and CDR2 is FQNNGV. The CDR3 sequence is CASSVTSTDTQYF. The CDR3 DNA reads as TGTGCCAGCAGCGTCACAAGCACAGATACGCAGTATTTT.

The chain joins TRBV5-1 to TRBJ2-2; weak D call: TRBD2 (6 bases). Germline CDR1 and CDR2: SGHRS and YFSETQ. CDR3 length: 16 residues. Trimming took 6 bases from V and 3 from J, leaving 18 bases between them. The CDR3 DNA follows: TGCGCCAGCAACTGGGGTCCGGGGGAGGACACCGGGGAGCTGTTTTTT. It specifies CASNWGPGEDTGELFF.

This clonotype showed up many times. In nucleotides, the CDR3 is TGTGCCAGCAGCCCCGGGACAGCTAGCACAGATACGCAGTATTTT. It translates to CASSPGTASTDTQYF. This chain connects TRBV2 to TRBJ2-3; TRBD1 matches at 7 bases. Germline CDR1 SNHLY, CDR2 FYNNEI. V dropped 6 bases and J dropped 0; count of bases not matched to a gene: 6. The CDR3 spans 15 residues.

The CDR3 sequence is CASSVGLGSDEQFF. As DNA, the CDR3 is TGCGCCAGCAGCGTCGGACTAGGCTCGGATGAGCAGTTCTTC. This chain joins TRBV5-1 and TRBJ2-1, with 7 bases identical to TRBD2. The germline gives CDR1 SGHRS, CDR2 YFSETQ. The ends lost 4 bases at V and 8 bases at J; junction bases unmatched: 9. CDR3 length: 14 amino acids.

This clonotype has just a few counts. This chain uses TRBV19 with TRBJ2-3, with D possibly being TRBD1 (6 bases). The V and J ends lost 4 bases and 3 bases respectively, with 8 bases between them. CDR1 is LNHDA and CDR2 is SQIVND in the germline V gene (reference sequence). This CDR3 region has 13 residues. CDR3 DNA: TGTGCCAGTAGTAACACAGGGACAGATACGCAGTATTTT. Protein sequence: CASSNTGTDTQYF.

In nucleotides, the CDR3 is TGTGCCAGCAGCTTAGCCCCCCGGAGCTATGGCTACACCTTC. Translated, it gives CASSLAPRSYGYTF. The genes are TRBV7-2 and TRBJ1-2; D call uncertain. Trimming took off 0 bases at V and 4 bases at J, with 9 bases between the two ends. The CDR3 length is 14 residues. Germline V gene data show CDR1 as SGHTA and CDR2 as FQGNSA.

V usage is TRBV30 and J usage is TRBJ1-4; D perhaps matches TRBD1 (5 bases). The germline V gene encodes CDR1 GTSNPN and CDR2 SVGIG (reference sequence). V lost 0 bases, J lost 4 bases, and 12 bases lay in between. The CDR3 has 15 residues. CDR3 loop: CAWSVGARINEKLFF. The CDR3, as DNA: TGTGCCTGGAGTGTAGGGGCCCGTATTAATGAAAAACTGTTTTTT.

This sequence joins TRBV2 and TRBJ2-1, with D unclear. V was cut by 8 bases and J by 4 bases, with 15 bases left in between. This CDR3 comprises 14 residues. The germline V gene encodes CDR1 SNHLY and CDR2 FYNNEI. This CDR3 reads CASSSVPRYNEQFF. DNA for the CDR3: TGTGCCAGCTCCTCAGTCCCGAGGTACAATGAGCAGTTCTTC.

This clonotype was seen a few times. The chain has TRBV5-1 and TRBJ2-7; 7 nucleotides agree with TRBD2. Germline assignment: CDR1 SGHRS and CDR2 YFSETQ. This CDR3 contains 15 residues. V gave up 0 bases and J gave up 7 bases; unmatched junction bases: 10. The CDR3 DNA is TGCGCCAGCAGCTTGGGTCTGCGGGAGAAGGATGAGCAGTACTTC. This sequence encodes CASSLGLREKDEQYF.

The CDR3 DNA sequence: TGTGCCAGCTCACCCTCCCCTGGACAGGGACAGCCCCAGCATTTT. This sequence encodes CASSPSPGQGQPQHF. This chain joins TRBV18 and TRBJ1-5, with 8 nucleotides matching TRBD1. Losses at the gene ends were 3 bases for V and 7 bases for J; bases not matched to a gene: 8. The CDR3 runs 15 residues. Per the germline V gene, CDR1 is KGHSH and CDR2 is LQKENI.

The chain recombines TRBV5-1 with TRBJ2-1; TRBD2 matches at 7 bases. V lost 1 base, J lost 0 bases, and 4 bases stayed unmatched. CDR3 length: 16 amino acids. From germline, CDR1 is SGHRS and CDR2 YFSETQ. CDR3 in DNA: TGCGCCAGCAGCTTGCAACTAGCGCTCTCCTACAATGAGCAGTTCTTC. Translating it yields CASSLQLALSYNEQFF.

This rearrangement joins TRBV25-1 to TRBJ2-7; perhaps TRBD2 as D (5 bases). The CDR3 sequence is 13 residues long. CDR1 and CDR2 from the germline V gene are MGHDK and SYGVNS. V lost 1 base and J 3 bases, leaving 7 bases between the germline ends. CDR3: CASSEWESYEQYF. As DNA, the CDR3 is TGTGCCAGCAGTGAATGGGAGAGCTACGAGCAGTACTTC.